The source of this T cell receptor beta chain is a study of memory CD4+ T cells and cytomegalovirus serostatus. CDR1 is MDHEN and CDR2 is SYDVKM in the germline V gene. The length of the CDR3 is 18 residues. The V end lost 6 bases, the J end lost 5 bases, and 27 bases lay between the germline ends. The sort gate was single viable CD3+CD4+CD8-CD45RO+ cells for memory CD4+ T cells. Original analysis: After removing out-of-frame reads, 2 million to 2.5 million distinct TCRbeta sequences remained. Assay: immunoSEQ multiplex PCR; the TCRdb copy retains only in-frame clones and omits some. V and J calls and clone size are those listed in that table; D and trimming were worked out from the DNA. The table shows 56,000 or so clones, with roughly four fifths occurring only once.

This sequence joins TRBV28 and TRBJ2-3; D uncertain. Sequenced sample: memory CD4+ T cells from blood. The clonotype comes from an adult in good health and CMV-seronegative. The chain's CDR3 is CASSVSGRVEAVLDTQYF. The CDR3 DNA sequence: TGTGCCAGCAGCGTTTCGGGTAGAGTGGAAGCTGTGTTAGATACGCAGTATTTT.